The entry that follows covers one TCR beta chain sequence. The target of this receptor is not known. Base qualities are missing; no much larger clone stands one base away. This record comes from a study of PD-1 blockade in classical Hodgkin lymphoma (dated by TCRdb to the early 2020s). For the wider study: Nivolumab dosing was 3 mg/kg intravenously every 2 weeks, continuing until either disease progression or unacceptable toxicity. A peripheral blood immune signature of response to PD-1 blockade in classical Hodgkin lymphoma was defined using TCR beta sequencing and CyTOF.

Here is what the overall study found, with its caveats: Baseline TCR diversity was reported to be lower in newly diagnosed patients than in healthy donors and to be lower still in relapsed/refractory patients. Baseline diversity similar to that of newly diagnosed patients was observed in trial patients achieving complete response, whereas significantly lower diversity was observed in partial responders and progressors. By C4D1, a significant rise was seen in CD4+ TCR diversity but not in CD8+ TCR diversity (p=0.0027 vs p=0.16), and the rise was most apparent among complete responders (p=0.02). Lower diversity was observed in patients in whom nivolumab was started less than 1 year after ASCT, and these patients were excluded from later analyses so that confounding by immune reconstitution would be avoided. Only a single clinical trial cohort was studied, and what caused the repertoire differences, possibly disease activity or prior therapy, remained undefined.

The sample's time point label, in plain terms: cycle 2 day 1 (C2D1) of nivolumab. Relapse after autologous stem cell transplantation had occurred in all trial patients, and cohorts A, B and C were distinguished by prior brentuximab vedotin exposure. The trial cohort was composed of some 57 patients with relapsed/refractory classical Hodgkin lymphoma, for whom complete response, partial response or progressive disease was recorded as best overall response. Trial patients were treated with single-agent nivolumab in the multi-cohort phase II CheckMate 205 trial. An independent review committee assessed best overall response by applying the 2007 International Working Group response criteria. Trial PBMCs were collected immediately before nivolumab initiation (C1D1) and during therapy at cycle 2 day 1 and cycle 4 day 1. After peripheral blood was drawn into 8 mL Vacutainer Cell Preparation Tubes, PBMCs were isolated by centrifugation and then cryopreserved.

Genomic DNA was isolated using the Qiagen DNeasy kit from unsorted PBMCs as well as from negatively selected CD4+ and CD8+ fractions. Using primers that anneal to V and J segments, immunoSEQ multiplex PCR amplified the TCR beta CDR3 regions. A synthetic immune receptor repertoire was used to minimize amplification bias, and remaining bias was computationally removed after sequencing. On the authors' methods: Custom Python scripts were used to quantify repertoire diversity as the Shannon entropy index. The unsorted, CD4+ and CD8+ repertoires were each analyzed separately, with the exception of combined analyses, where CD4+ and CD8+ sequences were merged in silico. A clone was considered expanded if an increase in frequency of at least 2-fold after treatment relative to C1D1 was found, and a pseudocount of 0.5 was applied to clones undetected at baseline. Clones with 0 or 1 copy at C1D1 were classified as singleton clones, and clones with 2 or more copies were classified as non-singleton clones. Clones expanded in unsorted samples were assigned a CD4+, CD8+ or unknown annotation through matching of protein sequences in sorted samples from the same patient. Wilcoxon tests were applied to paired samples to test diversity changes from C1D1 to C4D1. In its TCRdb copy, this immuneACCESS table keeps in-frame sequences only and misses some clones. Where compared with another copy, unresolved V genes explain less than half of these, and the others have no known cause. For V, J and clone size, that table is used; D and trimming come from the DNA. The sample profile shows about 22,000 clones; about 74% of them were found once. The top ten hold roughly 8.6% of the sample.

From the cysteine up to the phenylalanine, the CDR3 has a length of 11 residues. The read is trimmed to its CDR3 DNA, 33 bases read in frame from base 1. The germline V gene encodes CDR1 MNHEY and CDR2 SVGAGI. V gives up 5 bases and J gives up 4 bases, and the segment between their germline ends measures 6 bases. The clonotype comes from a human donor with classical Hodgkin lymphoma. Sequenced here: peripheral blood mononuclear cells (PBMCs), sampled before the second cycle of nivolumab. The rearranged chain carries TRBV6-5 and TRBJ2-7, with an unclear D gene assignment. This receptor has the CDR3 CASSQTYEQYF. Read as DNA, the sequence is TGTGCCAGCAGTCAAACTTACGAGCAGTACTTC.